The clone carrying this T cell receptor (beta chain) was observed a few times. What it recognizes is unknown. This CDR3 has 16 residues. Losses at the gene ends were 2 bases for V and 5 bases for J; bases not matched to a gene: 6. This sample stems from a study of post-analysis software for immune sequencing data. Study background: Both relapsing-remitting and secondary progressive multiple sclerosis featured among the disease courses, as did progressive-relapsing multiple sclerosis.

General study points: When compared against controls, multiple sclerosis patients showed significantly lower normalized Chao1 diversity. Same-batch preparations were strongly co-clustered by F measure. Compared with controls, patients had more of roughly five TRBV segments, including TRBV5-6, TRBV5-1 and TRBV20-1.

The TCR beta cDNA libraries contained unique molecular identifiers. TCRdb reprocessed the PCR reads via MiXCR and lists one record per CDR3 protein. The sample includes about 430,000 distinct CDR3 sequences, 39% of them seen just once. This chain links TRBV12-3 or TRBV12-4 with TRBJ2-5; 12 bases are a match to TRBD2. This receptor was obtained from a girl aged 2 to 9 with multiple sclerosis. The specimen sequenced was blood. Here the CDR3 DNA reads TGTGCCAGCAGTTTATTGGGGACTAGCGGGCAGGAGACCCAGTACTTC. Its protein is CASSLLGTSGQETQYF.